This paragraph covers one T cell receptor (beta chain) sequence. The entry originates in a study of control samples from healthy donors and cancer patients. Generated by immunoSEQ multiplex PCR, the TCRdb table keeps only in-frame clones and is missing some. The table records approximately 46,000 clones, roughly nine tenths of them present only once. The CDR3 extends over 13 amino acids. V was trimmed by 3 bases and J by 0 bases, leaving 6 bases between them. The germline CDR1 and CDR2 sequences are SNHLY and FYNNEI. The TCR was taken from a man between 25 and 39 years old with colorectal cancer. V is TRBV2 and J is TRBJ2-7; D is unclear. Sequenced sample: PBMCs. This chain's CDR3 is CASSDRPSYEQYV. In DNA form, the CDR3 reads TGTGCCAGCAGTGACAGGCCCTCCTACGAGCAGTACGTC.